This entry describes one TCR beta chain. Its target is not known. This record belongs to a study of post-analysis software for immune sequencing data. There are 15 residues in the CDR3. Losses at the gene ends were 1 base for V and 5 bases for J; bases not matched to a gene: 5. Germline CDR1 MDHEN, CDR2 SYDVKM. cDNA libraries of TCR beta carried unique molecular identifiers. TCRdb re-analysed the PCR reads in MiXCR, keeping a single row per CDR3 protein. The table records around 770,000 distinct CDR3 sequences, roughly 50% of them present only once. Study-wide results and limits: Among roughly 5 TRBV segments more frequent in patients than controls were TRBV5-6, TRBV5-1 and TRBV20-1. Controls had significantly higher normalized Chao1 diversity than multiple sclerosis patients.

The clonotype comes from a girl aged 5-17 years with multiple sclerosis. V is TRBV28 and J is TRBJ2-5; the match to TRBD1 covers 9 bases. The specimen was blood. The CDR3 here is CASSLSGTGRETQYF. DNA of the CDR3: TGTGCCAGCAGTTTATCCGGGACAGGGCGGGAGACCCAGTACTTC.